The present T cell receptor (beta chain) was sequenced within a study of cytomegalovirus exposure and HLA in healthy donors listed by TCRdb under 2017. In terms of the full investigation: According to a later analysis, the 120 or so validation repertoires were produced on the same platform as the 600 to 850 repertoires of the first cohort. The aim of the study was to test whether cataloging public T cell receptors could identify signatures of past pathogen exposure. In addition to the first cohort of hundreds of subjects, a separate validation cohort of approximately 130 different subjects was used. To predict cytomegalovirus infection status, the study brought together high-throughput TCR immunosequencing, statistical association of individual TCRs with disease status, and machine learning. Broad study findings and their caveats: A later analysis had no HLA typing for the validation cohort, so co-occurrence there was scored across all 110 or so repertoires. In a later analysis, TCRs clustered in the first cohort were found to also tend to co-occur in the approximately 120 validation repertoires, with around 94% of cluster scores above 0. The study listed around 160 TCR beta chains as associated with cytomegalovirus. Across donors, most TCR sequences were observed very rarely, whereas some public TCRs were present in many individuals. The classifier was reported to diagnose cytomegalovirus status with high specificity and sensitivity in both the original cohort and the validation cohort. According to the authors, the approach could potentially be generalized to other disease states and immunological phenotypes. A few of the identified cytomegalovirus-associated TCR beta chains were confirmed in vitro to be specific for cytomegalovirus antigens.

The V end loses 2 bases and the J end loses 3 bases, and a stretch of 21 bases separates them. The CDR3, cysteine through phenylalanine, is 17 amino acids long. The CDR3 DNA has 51 bases and is translated from base 1. Via the germline V gene, CDR1 is SGHRS and CDR2 YFSETQ. Library construction relied on the immunoSEQ multiplex PCR assay. On the authors' methods: A statistical classification framework was developed to diagnose cytomegalovirus status using the catalog of TCR beta chain sequences. TCRdb took over this immuneACCESS table, retaining in-frame rearrangements with V and J assigned. Such tables are incomplete; in checked studies, under half of the missing clones stem from an unresolved V gene, and the remainder is unexplained. The V and J calls and clone size were taken over from that table, and D and trimming were inferred from the DNA. Counted in this sample were roughly 220,000 clones; 75% to 95% of them appeared once. In total, the top ten clones hold roughly 1% of the sample.

The donors belonged to the validation cohort of about 130 subjects, which was separate from the roughly 700-subject first cohort. Concerning this clone: The target of this receptor is not known. The sample holds no much larger clone one base away, and base qualities are not on file.

This chain is built from TRBV5-1 and TRBJ2-7; TRBD1 might be the D gene, on 6 matching bases. Sequencing input: PBMCs. The sequence was collected from a woman aged 18-29 years in good health and CMV-seronegative. At the DNA level, the sequence is TGCGCCAGCAGCTTTTTGCCCACAGGGCAGCCGATCTACGAGCAGTACTTC. This is translated as CASSFLPTGQPIYEQYF.